This T cell receptor (beta chain) stems from a study of graft-versus-host responses after intestinal transplantation. Study information: Recipients were all induced with anti-thymocyte globulin, then given tacrolimus and steroids for around 3 years. Whole-study findings and limits: Maximum circulating GvH clone levels tracked with early post-transplant HvG decreases.

Sample share makes this clone medium-sized. Co-plating was performed using about 200,000 CFSE-labeled responder cells and about 200,000 irradiated, violet-dye-labeled stimulator cells. CDR3 length equals 19 residues. Germline lookup yields CDR1 LNHDA and CDR2 SQIVND (reference sequence). V trimming: 3 bases; J trimming: 0 bases; junction bases outside the gene matches: 13. Some clones are missing from TCRdb's copy, which holds only in-frame ones; the method was immunoSEQ multiplex PCR. The sample includes about 22,000 clones, around two fifths of them seen just once. This material consisted of alloreactive CD8+ T cells from a mixed lymphocyte reaction culture, taken before intestinal transplant. Subset defined: CFSE-low proliferating T cells sorted from approximately 6-day pre-transplant mixed lymphocyte reaction (GvH or HvG direction). This chain uses TRBV19 with TRBJ1-3; the match to TRBD1 covers 8 bases. The source of this sequence is a human patient who received an intestinal transplant. Written as DNA, the CDR3 is TGTGCCAGTAGTATTCAAGCGGACAGGGCGCCCGTCTCTGGAAACACCATATATTTT. Protein product: CASSIQADRAPVSGNTIYF.